This T cell receptor (beta chain) was retrieved from a study of tumor T cells in aggressive B-cell lymphoma. The trim removed 4 bases at V and 2 bases at J, leaving 2 bases unmatched. This CDR3 is 13 amino acids long. Germline assignment: CDR1 MGHRA and CDR2 YSYEKL. Only in-frame clones appear in the TCRdb table, and some are missing; sequencing was by immunoSEQ multiplex PCR. This table holds around 10,000 clones, 92% found once. This chain joins TRBV4-1 and TRBJ2-7; 7 bases are a match to TRBD1. Sequenced material: tumor tissue. This TCR was recovered from an adult with diffuse large B cell lymphoma. The CDR3 DNA is TGCGCCAGCAGCCCACAGGGGACCTACGAGCAGTACTTC. Amino acid sequence: CASSPQGTYEQYF.